One sample yielded the 3 T cell receptor beta chains listed below, sequenced in a study of T cell responses to AZD1222 COVID-19 vaccine. Clones were sequenced by immunoSEQ multiplex PCR, and TCRdb holds only the in-frame ones, with some missing. The repertoire holds 100,000 to 140,000 clones, with approximately 90% as singletons. The sample was peripheral blood, taken 28 days after the second AZD1222 dose. The receptors stem from an adult who received the AZD1222 COVID-19 vaccine.

CDR3 nucleotide sequence: TGCAGCGTTGTCGACAGCATGAACACTGAAGCTTTCTTT. Amino acids: CSVVDSMNTEAFF. The chain joins TRBV29-1 to TRBJ1-1; D is possibly TRBD1 (5 bases). From germline, CDR1 is SQVTM and CDR2 ANQGSEA. The CDR3 extends over 13 amino acids. The ends were cut back, 4 bases at V and 0 bases at J, with 9 bases in the middle. Supplemented by reference TRBV29-1 and TRBJ1-1, the full variable domain reads SAVISQKPSRDICQRGTSLTIQCQVDSQVTMMFWYRQQPGQSLTLIATANQGSEATYESGFVIDKFPISRPNLTFSTLTVSNMSPEDSSIYLCSVVDSMNTEAFFGQGTRLTVV.

The chain couples TRBV27 to TRBJ1-1; tentatively, D is TRBD1 (6 bases). V lost 7 bases and J lost 1, with 13 bases in between. The CDR3 is made up of 14 amino acids. CDR1 and CDR2 (germline): MNHEY, SMNVEV (reference sequence). The CDR3 coding sequence is TGTGCCAGCAAGACTCAGGGGCCGAACACTGAAGCTTTCTTT. Amino acid sequence: CASKTQGPNTEAFF.

The chain recombines TRBV9 with TRBJ1-3, with a tentative D call TRBD1 (5 bases). V was pared by 0 bases and J by 0 bases, with 16 bases between. The CDR3 covers 18 residues. Per the germline V gene, CDR1 is SGDLS and CDR2 is YYNGEE. CDR3: CASSVESRGVGSGNTIYF. For the CDR3, the DNA is TGTGCCAGCAGCGTAGAGTCTCGAGGGGTAGGCTCTGGAAACACCATATATTTT.